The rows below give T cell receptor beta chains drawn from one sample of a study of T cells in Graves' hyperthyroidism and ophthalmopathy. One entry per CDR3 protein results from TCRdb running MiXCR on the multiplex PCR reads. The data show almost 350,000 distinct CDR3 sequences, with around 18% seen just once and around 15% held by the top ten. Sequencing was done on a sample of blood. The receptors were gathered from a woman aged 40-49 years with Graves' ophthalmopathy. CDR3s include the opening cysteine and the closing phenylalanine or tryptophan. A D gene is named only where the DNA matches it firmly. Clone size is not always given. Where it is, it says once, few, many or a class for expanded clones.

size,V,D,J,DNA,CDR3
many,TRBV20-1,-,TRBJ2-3,TGCAGTGCTAGAGATAACAGGGCCCAGGCAGATACGCAGTATTTT,CSARDNRAQADTQYF
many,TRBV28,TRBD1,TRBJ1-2,TGTGCCAGCAGTTTAATCCAGGGGGCGCCTGGCTACACCTTC,CASSLIQGAPGYTF
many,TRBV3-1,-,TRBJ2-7,TGTGCCAGCAACGAGACTAGGCGCTATTCCTACGAGCAGTACTTC,CASNETRRYSYEQYF
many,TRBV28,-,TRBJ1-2,TGTGCCAGCAGTTTACCGAGGGGTTTCTATGGCTACACCTTC,CASSLPRGFYGYTF
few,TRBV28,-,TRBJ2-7,TGTGCCAGTACCCCCCTCGGGGGAGCCGAGCAGTACTTC,CASTPLGGAEQYF
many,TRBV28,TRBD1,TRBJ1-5,TGTGCCAGCAGTTTAGGAACAGGGGGCATATCCGGGCAGCCCCAGCATTTT,CASSLGTGGISGQPQHF
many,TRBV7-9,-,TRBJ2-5,TGTGCCAGCAGCTTAGGGCAGGGTAACCTCCAAGAGACCCAGTACTTC,CASSLGQGNLQETQYF
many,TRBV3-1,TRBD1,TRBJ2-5,TGTGCCAGCAGCCAAGACCGGACAGGGCGAGAGACCCAGTACTTC,CASSQDRTGRETQYF
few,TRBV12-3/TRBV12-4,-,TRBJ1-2,TGTGCCATCAGTGTCGACTATGGCTACATCTTC,CAISVDYGYIF
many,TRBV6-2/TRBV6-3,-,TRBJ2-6,TGTGCCAGCAGAGATCGTAACTCTGGGGCCAACGTCCTGACTTTC,CASRDRNSGANVLTF
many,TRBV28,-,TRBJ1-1,TGTGCCAGCAGTTCACCTGACCGGTACACTGAAGCTTTCTTT,CASSSPDRYTEAFF
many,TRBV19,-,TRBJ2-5,TGTGCCAGTAGGAGTTATGCGGGAGAGACCCAGTACTTC,CASRSYAGETQYF
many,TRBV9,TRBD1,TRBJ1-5,TGTGCCAGCAGCGCCGAGGGGACAGTAAATCAGCCCCAGCATTTT,CASSAEGTVNQPQHF
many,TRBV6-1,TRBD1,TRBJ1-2,TGTGCCAGCAGTGAGGGGCAGGGGGGCGGCTACACCTTC,CASSEGQGGGYTF
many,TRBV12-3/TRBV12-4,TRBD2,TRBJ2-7,TGTGCCAGCGGGAACAACGGGGGGGTCTACGAGCAGTACTTC,CASGNNGGVYEQYF
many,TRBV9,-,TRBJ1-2,TGTGCCAGCAGCGTAGCTCCAGGGCTCGGCTATGGCTACACCTTC,CASSVAPGLGYGYTF
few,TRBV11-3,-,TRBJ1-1,TGTGCCAGCAGCTTAGGGTGGGGTAGGGATGCTCTCTGGATGGGTGCTGAAGCTTTCTTT,CASSLGWGRDALWMGAEAFF
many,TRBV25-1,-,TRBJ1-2,TGTGCCAGCAGTGAATCCGCAGGGGCTAACTATGGCTACACCTTC,CASSESAGANYGYTF
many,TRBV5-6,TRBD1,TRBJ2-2,TGTGCCAGCAGCCAACTCGACAGGGGGTTCGCCGGGGAGCTGTTTTTT,CASSQLDRGFAGELFF
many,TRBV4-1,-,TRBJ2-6,TGCGCCAGCAGCCAGTTTCTTTGGGGGAGCGGGGCCAACGTCCTGACTTTC,CASSQFLWGSGANVLTF
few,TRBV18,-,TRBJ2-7,TGTGCCAGCTCCAACGACGGACCCAAGTACTTC,CASSNDGPKYF
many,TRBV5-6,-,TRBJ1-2,TGTGCCAGCAGCTTGGAGGGACCGTGGTATGGCTACACCTTC,CASSLEGPWYGYTF
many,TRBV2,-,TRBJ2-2,TGTGCCAGCAAGGCAGGAACGAACACCGGGGAGCTGTTTTTT,CASKAGTNTGELFF
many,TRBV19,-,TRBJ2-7,TGTGCCAGTAGTATGGGGCTGCGGAACGAGCAGTACTTC,CASSMGLRNEQYF
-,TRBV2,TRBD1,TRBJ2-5,TGTGCCAGCAACCCCCGACAGGGCTCTTTCGAGACCCAGTACTTC,CASNPRQGSFETQYF
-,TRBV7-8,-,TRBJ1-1,TGTGCCAGCAGCGCTTTACGGGGGGTGAACACTGAAGCTTTCTTT,CASSALRGVNTEAFF
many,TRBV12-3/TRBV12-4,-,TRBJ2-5,TGTGCCAGCAGCCCCTACCGGGCTGGGGAGACCCAGTACTTC,CASSPYRAGETQYF
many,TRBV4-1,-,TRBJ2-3,TGCGCCAGCAGCCAAGAATCCCCTAGCGGCACAGATACGCAGTATTTT,CASSQESPSGTDTQYF
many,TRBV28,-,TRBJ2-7,TGTGCCAGCAGCGGGGTCGAATCCTACGAGCAGTACTTC,CASSGVESYEQYF
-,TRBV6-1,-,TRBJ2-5,TGTGCCAGCAGAGATGGGCAGGTTAGAGAACCCCAGTACTTC,CASRDGQVREPQYF
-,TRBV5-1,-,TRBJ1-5,TGCGCCAGCAGCTTGGACCCCGGTAATCAGCCCCAGCATTTT,CASSLDPGNQPQHF
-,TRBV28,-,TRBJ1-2,TGTGCCAGTAAACTCCCGACAGCCGCCAACTATGGCTACACCTTC,CASKLPTAANYGYTF
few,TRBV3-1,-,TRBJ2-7,TGTGCCAGCAGCCAGGAGGGAGGCAGGGAAGGTGGGTACTTC,CASSQEGGREGGYF
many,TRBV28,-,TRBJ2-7,TGTGCCAGCAGTTTCGAGGCCCTCAGGGGGCAGTACTTC,CASSFEALRGQYF
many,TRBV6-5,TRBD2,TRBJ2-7,TGTGCCAGCAGTTTAAACATGGGACTACCTTTCTACGAGCAGTACTTC,CASSLNMGLPFYEQYF
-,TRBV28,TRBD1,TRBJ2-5,TGTGCCAGCAGACCGTTGGGCGGGCAGGGGGCTAGGTCGGAGACCCAGTACTTC,CASRPLGGQGARSETQYF
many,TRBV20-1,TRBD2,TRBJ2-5,TGCAGTGCTAGGATTAGCGGGAAGGGAGAGACCCAGTACTTC,CSARISGKGETQYF
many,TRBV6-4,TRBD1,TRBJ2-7,TGTGCCAGCAGAGGACAGGCCTTCTACGAGCAGTACTTC,CASRGQAFYEQYF
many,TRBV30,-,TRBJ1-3,TGTGCCTGGAGTCCCAAGACAGCAATAAGCTCTGGAAACACCATATATTTT,CAWSPKTAISSGNTIYF
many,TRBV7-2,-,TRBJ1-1,TGTGCCAGCAGCTTATTCGGTGATGCTGAAGCTTTCTTT,CASSLFGDAEAFF
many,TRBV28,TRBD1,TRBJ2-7,TGTGCCAGCAGTCCACAGGACAGGGTCTACGAGCAGTACTTC,CASSPQDRVYEQYF
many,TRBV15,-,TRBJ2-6,TGTGCCACCAGCAGAGGGAGGGCCCGGGCCAACGTCCTGACTTTC,CATSRGRARANVLTF
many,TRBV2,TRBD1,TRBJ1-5,TGTGCCAGCAGTTTAACAGGGGGGTCGAGATATAGCAATCAGCCCCAGCATTTT,CASSLTGGSRYSNQPQHF
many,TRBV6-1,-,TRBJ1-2,TGTGCCAGCAGTGAAAGATGGTCCGCTAACTATGGCTACACCTTC,CASSERWSANYGYTF
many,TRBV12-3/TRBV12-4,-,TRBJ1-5,TGTGCCAGCAGTTTAGGGGGGGCCCAGCATTTT,CASSLGGAQHF
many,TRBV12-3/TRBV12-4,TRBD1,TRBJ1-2,TGTGCCTCCAGGGGGGGCAGGGGAGGTGGCTACACCTTC,CASRGGRGGGYTF
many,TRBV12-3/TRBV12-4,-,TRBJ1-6,TGTGCCAGCAGGGTGTCGGGACTCAACCATTCACCCCTCCACTTT,CASRVSGLNHSPLHF
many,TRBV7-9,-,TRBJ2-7,TGTGCCAGCAGCTCGTCAGGGTACCGCCACGAGCAGTACTTC,CASSSSGYRHEQYF
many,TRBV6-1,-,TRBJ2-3,TGTGCCAGCAGTGATGGGGCCTGGGATACGCAGTATTTT,CASSDGAWDTQYF
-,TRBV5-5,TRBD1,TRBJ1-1,TGTGCCAGCAGCCCGGGACAGACCAACACTGAAGCTTTCTTT,CASSPGQTNTEAFF
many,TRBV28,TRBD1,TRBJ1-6,TGTGCCAGCAGTTGGGGGACAGCGTATAATTCACCCCTCCACTTT,CASSWGTAYNSPLHF
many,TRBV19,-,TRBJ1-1,TGTGCCAGTAGTATCGACACATTGAAGGGGGCTGAAGCTTTCTTT,CASSIDTLKGAEAFF
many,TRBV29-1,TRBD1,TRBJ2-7,TGCAGCGTTCGACAGGGGGCGTCCGACGAGCAGTACTTC,CSVRQGASDEQYF